This T cell receptor (beta chain) comes out of a study of siplizumab effects on memory and regulatory T cells. TCRdb's copy holds only in-frame clones and misses some; the assay was immunoSEQ multiplex PCR. The table has approximately 98,000 clones, just under 95% seen once; the top ten hold 1% to 1.5%. Comment on this clone: Its antigen is unidentified.

Findings of the study overall: The drug siplizumab significantly decreased the alloreactive sequences that could be traced to unstimulated CD4+ memory cells. Only a minority of proliferating CD4+ or CD8+ clones had an assignable naive or memory phenotype, with roughly 75-96% lacking one. Mappable alloreactive CD4+ clones came from Treg cells about 65% of the time on average with siplizumab, against 26.9% in controls. Naive T cells seemed more diverse than memory cells; they also seemed major alloresponse contributors.

Germline CDR1 MNHEY, CDR2 SVGAGI. V was pared by 5 bases and J by 7 bases, with 14 bases between. The CDR3 extends over 13 amino acids. Sequenced material: non-Treg CD4+ T cells sorted from blood. The receptor was isolated from a human donor in good health. The chain joins TRBV6-5 to TRBJ1-1; no firm D call. CDR3 coding DNA: TGTGCCAGCAGTCCGGCACCGGTTTTTGAAGCTTTCTTT. Translated: CASSPAPVFEAFF.